This T cell receptor beta chain derives from a study of human T cells and chemical hapten exposure. Across the study: Weekly administration of diphenylcyclopropenone to the scalp of patients continued throughout the roughly 24-week study.

This clonotype was counted ten times or more. What it binds is not known. Study results and caveats: Alopecia was present in the donors, so their immune response may differ from healthy people's.

CDR3 length: 16 amino acids. J gave up 2 bases and V 1 base, and 5 bases lay outside the gene matches. Unique molecular identifiers were attached to individual cDNA molecules within the library. TCRdb passed the RACE reads through MiXCR, listing each CDR3 protein once. The table lists around 42,000 distinct CDR3 sequences, about 3% of them singletons. The sample's time point: patch test 2, 6 weeks after DPC sensitization. As to treatment: therapeutic diphenylcyclopropenone sensitization with weekly scalp DPC. V is TRBV12-3 or TRBV12-4 and J is TRBJ1-5; 7 bases match TRBD1. This TCR was sampled from a man in his forties with alopecia areata. Some clones in this sample may be carry-over from other donors' samples. Sequencing was performed on whole blood, taken in connection with sensitization to the hapten diphenylcyclopropenone (DPC). The CDR3 DNA reads TGTGCCAGCAGTTTAGTCGGCGGACAGGGCAATCAGCCCCAGCATTTT. Encoded protein: CASSLVGGQGNQPQHF.